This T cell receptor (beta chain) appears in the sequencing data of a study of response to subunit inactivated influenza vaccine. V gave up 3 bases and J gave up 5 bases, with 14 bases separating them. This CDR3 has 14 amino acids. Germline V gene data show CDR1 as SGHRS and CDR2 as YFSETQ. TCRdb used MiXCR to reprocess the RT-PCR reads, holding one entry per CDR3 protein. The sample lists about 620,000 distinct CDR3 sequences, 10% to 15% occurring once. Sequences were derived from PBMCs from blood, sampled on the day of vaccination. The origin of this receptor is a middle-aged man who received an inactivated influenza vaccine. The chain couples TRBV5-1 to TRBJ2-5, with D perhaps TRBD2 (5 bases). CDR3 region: CASSSVGRGETQYF. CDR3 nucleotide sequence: TGCGCCAGCAGCTCCGTGGGGAGAGGGGAGACCCAGTACTTC.